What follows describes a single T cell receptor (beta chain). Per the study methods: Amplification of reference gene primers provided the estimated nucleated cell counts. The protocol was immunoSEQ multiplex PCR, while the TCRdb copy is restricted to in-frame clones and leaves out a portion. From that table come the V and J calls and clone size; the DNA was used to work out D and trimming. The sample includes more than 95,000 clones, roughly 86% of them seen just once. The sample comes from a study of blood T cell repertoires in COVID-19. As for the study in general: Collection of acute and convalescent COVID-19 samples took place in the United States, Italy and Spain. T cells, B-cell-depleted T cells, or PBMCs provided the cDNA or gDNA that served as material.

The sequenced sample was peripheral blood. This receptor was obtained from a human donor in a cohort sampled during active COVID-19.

The CDR3: CASSLASASYNEQFF. CDR3 coding DNA: TGTGCCAGCAGCTTGGCTAGCGCTTCCTACAATGAGCAGTTCTTC. The gene calls are TRBV5-4 and TRBJ2-1; D is perhaps TRBD2 (6 bases). Looked up from germline, CDR1 is SGHNT and CDR2 is YYREEE (reference sequence). Trimming cost V 0 bases and J 1 base, with 8 bases left between them. The CDR3 has 15 residues.